One and the same sample provided the 4 T cell receptor beta chains below, sequenced in a study of cytomegalovirus exposure and HLA in healthy donors. Researchers ran the PCR with 60 Vbeta and 13 Jbeta primers. Generated by immunoSEQ multiplex PCR, the TCRdb table keeps only in-frame clones and is missing some. The top ten clones hold more than 0.55% of a sample with under 200,000 clones, roughly 78% of them seen once. Source material: PBMCs. Every receptor here comes from a woman in her thirties or forties in good health and CMV-seronegative.

The chain joins TRBV21-1 to TRBJ2-2; the table's D call, TRBD1, was not checked against the DNA. TRBV21-1 is designated a pseudogene. This CDR3 region has 17 residues. CDR3 DNA sequence: TGTGCCAGCAGCAAAGCGGGGGACAGGGTTCTCACCGGGGAGCTGTTTTTT. This codes for CASSKAGDRVLTGELFF.

J is TRBJ1-2 and V is TRBV6-5, with D unclear. V was shortened by 5 bases and J by 4 bases, with 14 bases between the two germline ends. Germline V CDR1 and CDR2: MNHEY, SVGAGI. The CDR3 spans 14 residues. CDR3 sequence: CASSPQMPGYGYTF. Here the CDR3 DNA reads TGTGCCAGCAGTCCGCAAATGCCGGGCTATGGCTACACCTTC.

The chain combines TRBV18 with TRBJ2-7, with D maybe TRBD2 (6 bases). The CDR3 has 14 residues. Trimming cost V 2 bases and J 3 bases, with 11 bases left between them. The V gene's germline CDR1 is KGHSH and CDR2 LQKENI. The CDR3 is CASSPGGGYYEQYF. The CDR3 coding sequence is TGTGCCAGCTCACCAGGTGGGGGGTACTACGAGCAGTACTTC.

The CDR3 DNA reads as TGTGCCAGCAGTCCGGTAGCGGGGGCCCAGACCCAGTACTTC. It translates to CASSPVAGAQTQYF. The V and J genes are TRBV2 and TRBJ2-5; 9 nucleotides match TRBD2. The CDR3 has 14 residues. Per germline, CDR1 SNHLY and CDR2 FYNNEI. Losses at the gene ends were 5 bases for V and 6 bases for J; bases not matched to a gene: 7.